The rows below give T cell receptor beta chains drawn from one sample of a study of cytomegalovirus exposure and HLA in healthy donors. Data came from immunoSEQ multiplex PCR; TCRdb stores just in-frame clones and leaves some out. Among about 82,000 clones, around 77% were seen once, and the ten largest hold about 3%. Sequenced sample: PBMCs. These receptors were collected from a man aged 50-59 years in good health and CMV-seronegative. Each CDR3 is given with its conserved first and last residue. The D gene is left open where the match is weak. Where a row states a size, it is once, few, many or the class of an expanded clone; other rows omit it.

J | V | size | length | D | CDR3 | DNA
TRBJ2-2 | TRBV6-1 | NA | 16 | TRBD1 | CASSVGGRRGTGELFF | TGTGCCAGCAGTGTAGGGGGCAGACGGGGCACCGGGGAGCTGTTTTTT
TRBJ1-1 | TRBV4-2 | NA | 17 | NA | CASSQEGLVRWNTEAFF | TGTGCCAGCAGCCAAGAGGGACTGGTCCGGTGGAACACTGAAGCTTTCTTT
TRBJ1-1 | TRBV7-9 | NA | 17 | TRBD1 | CASSFRTGGSVAGEAFF | TGTGCCAGCAGCTTCCGGACAGGGGGATCAGTAGCCGGGGAAGCTTTCTTT
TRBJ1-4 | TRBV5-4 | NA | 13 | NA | CATTGGAGEKLFF | TGTGCCACCACGGGGGGGGCTGGGGAAAAACTGTTTTTT
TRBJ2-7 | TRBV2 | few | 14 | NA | CASSPPGRAGEQYF | TGTGCCAGCAGCCCTCCCGGTCGGGCGGGCGAGCAGTACTTC
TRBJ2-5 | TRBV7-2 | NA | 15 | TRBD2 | CASSSSLGRGETQYF | TGTGCCAGCAGCTCCTCTTTAGGGCGGGGGGAGACCCAGTACTTC
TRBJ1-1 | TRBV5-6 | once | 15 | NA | CASSRPGGGAGEAFF | TGTGCCAGCAGTAGACCGGGCGGGGGGGCCGGTGAAGCTTTCTTT
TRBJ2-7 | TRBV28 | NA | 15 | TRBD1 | CASSQGQGAFYEQYF | TGTGCCAGCAGCCAGGGACAGGGGGCCTTCTACGAGCAGTACTTC
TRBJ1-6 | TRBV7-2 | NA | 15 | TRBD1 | CASSWTGLYNSPLHF | TGTGCCAGCAGTTGGACAGGCCTTTATAATTCACCCCTCCACTTT
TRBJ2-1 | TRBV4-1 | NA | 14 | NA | CASSRQVGDNEQFF | TGCGCCAGCAGTAGACAGGTTGGAGACAATGAGCAGTTCTTC
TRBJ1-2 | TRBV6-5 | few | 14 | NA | CASSFFGGNYGYTF | TGTGCCAGCAGTTTCTTCGGGGGTAACTATGGCTACACCTTC
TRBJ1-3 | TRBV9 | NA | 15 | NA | CASSVDPLSGNTIYF | TGTGCCAGCAGCGTAGACCCACTCTCTGGAAACACCATATATTTT
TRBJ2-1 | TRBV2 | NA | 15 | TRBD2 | CASRLTSGGLSEQFF | TGTGCCAGCCGGTTAACTAGCGGGGGGTTGAGTGAGCAGTTCTTC
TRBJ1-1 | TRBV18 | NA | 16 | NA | CASSPQDKPGSTEAFF | TGTGCCAGCTCACCACAGGATAAGCCCGGGTCCACTGAAGCTTTCTTT
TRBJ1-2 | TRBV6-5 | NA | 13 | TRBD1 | CASSRTGNYGYTF | TGTGCCAGCAGTAGGACAGGGAACTATGGCTACACCTTC
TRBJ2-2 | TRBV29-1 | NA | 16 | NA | CSVGPRTGGSTGELFF | TGCAGCGTCGGACCTCGGACAGGAGGGTCCACCGGGGAGCTGTTTTTT
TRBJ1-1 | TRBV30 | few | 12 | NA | CAWKTGGAEAFF | TGTGCCTGGAAAACAGGTGGCGCTGAAGCTTTCTTT
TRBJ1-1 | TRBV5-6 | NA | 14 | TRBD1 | CASRDDRVNTEAFF | TGTGCCAGCAGGGATGACAGGGTGAACACTGAAGCTTTCTTT
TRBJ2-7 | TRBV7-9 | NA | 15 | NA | CASSPYPLRSYEQYF | TGTGCCAGCAGCCCCTACCCCCTCCGCTCCTACGAGCAGTACTTC
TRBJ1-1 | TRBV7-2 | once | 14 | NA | CASSPMGGPTEAFF | TGTGCCAGCAGCCCCATGGGGGGTCCCACTGAAGCTTTCTTT
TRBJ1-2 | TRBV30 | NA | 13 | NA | CAHSRGIVYGYTF | TGTGCTCACAGTAGGGGCATCGTATATGGCTACACCTTC
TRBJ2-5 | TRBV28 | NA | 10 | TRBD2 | CATSGGEEYF | TGTGCCACCTCGGGGGGGGAGGAGTACTTC
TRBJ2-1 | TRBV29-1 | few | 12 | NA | CSVMTTYNEQFF | TGCAGCGTCATGACAACCTACAATGAGCAGTTCTTC
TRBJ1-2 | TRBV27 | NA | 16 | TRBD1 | CASSWTGTLGNYGYTF | TGTGCCAGCAGTTGGACAGGGACCCTCGGTAACTATGGCTACACCTTC
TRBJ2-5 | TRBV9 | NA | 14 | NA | CASSVTGKSKTQYF | TGTGCCAGCAGCGTGACCGGGAAGAGTAAGACCCAGTACTTC
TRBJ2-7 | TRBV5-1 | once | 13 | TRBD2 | CASSTGGSYEQYF | TGCGCCAGCAGCACGGGGGGGTCCTACGAGCAGTACTTC
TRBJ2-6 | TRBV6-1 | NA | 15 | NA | CASSEPGFGANVLTF | TGTGCCAGCAGTGAACCGGGGTTCGGGGCCAACGTCCTGACTTTC
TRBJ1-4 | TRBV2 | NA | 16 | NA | CASTNSPAYGNEKLFF | TGTGCCAGCACTAACTCCCCAGCGTACGGGAATGAAAAACTGTTTTTT
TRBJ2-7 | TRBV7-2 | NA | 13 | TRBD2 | CASTGLAVYEQYF | TGTGCCAGCACCGGACTAGCGGTCTACGAGCAGTACTTC
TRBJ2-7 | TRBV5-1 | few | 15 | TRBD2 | CASSLAGGSSYEQYF | TGCGCCAGCAGCTTAGCGGGGGGGAGCTCCTACGAGCAGTACTTC
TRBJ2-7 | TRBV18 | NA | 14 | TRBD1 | CASSPPGTGGEQYF | TGTGCCAGCTCACCCCCCGGGACAGGGGGCGAGCAGTACTTC
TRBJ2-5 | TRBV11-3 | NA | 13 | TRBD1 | CASSFQGVETQYF | TGTGCCAGCAGCTTTCAGGGGGTAGAGACCCAGTACTTC
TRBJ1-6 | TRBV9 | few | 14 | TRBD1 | CASSPDRGRSPLHF | TGTGCCAGCAGCCCGGACAGGGGGAGATCACCCCTCCACTTT
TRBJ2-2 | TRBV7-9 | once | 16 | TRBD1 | CASRSLRTGRTGELFF | TGTGCCAGCAGGTCGTTGCGGACAGGGCGGACCGGGGAGCTGTTTTTT
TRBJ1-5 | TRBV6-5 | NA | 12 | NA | CASSPREDVVHF | TGTGCCAGCAGCCCCAGGGAGGATGTGGTACATTTT